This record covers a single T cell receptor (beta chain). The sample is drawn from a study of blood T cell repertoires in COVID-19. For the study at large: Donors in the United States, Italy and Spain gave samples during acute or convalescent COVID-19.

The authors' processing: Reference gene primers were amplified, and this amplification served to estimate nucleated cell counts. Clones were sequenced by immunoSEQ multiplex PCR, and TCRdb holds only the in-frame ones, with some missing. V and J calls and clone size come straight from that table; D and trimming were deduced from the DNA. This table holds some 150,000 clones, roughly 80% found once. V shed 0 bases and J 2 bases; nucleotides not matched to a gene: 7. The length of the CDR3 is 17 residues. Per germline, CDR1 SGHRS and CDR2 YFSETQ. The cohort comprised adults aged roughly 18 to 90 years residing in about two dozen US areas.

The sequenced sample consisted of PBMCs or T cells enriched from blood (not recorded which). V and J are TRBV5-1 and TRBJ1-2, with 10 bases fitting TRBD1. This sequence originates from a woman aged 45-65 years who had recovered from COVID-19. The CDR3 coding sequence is TGCGCCAGCAGCTTGGGAGTTTTGGACAGGGGGAACTATGGCTACACCTTC. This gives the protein CASSLGVLDRGNYGYTF.